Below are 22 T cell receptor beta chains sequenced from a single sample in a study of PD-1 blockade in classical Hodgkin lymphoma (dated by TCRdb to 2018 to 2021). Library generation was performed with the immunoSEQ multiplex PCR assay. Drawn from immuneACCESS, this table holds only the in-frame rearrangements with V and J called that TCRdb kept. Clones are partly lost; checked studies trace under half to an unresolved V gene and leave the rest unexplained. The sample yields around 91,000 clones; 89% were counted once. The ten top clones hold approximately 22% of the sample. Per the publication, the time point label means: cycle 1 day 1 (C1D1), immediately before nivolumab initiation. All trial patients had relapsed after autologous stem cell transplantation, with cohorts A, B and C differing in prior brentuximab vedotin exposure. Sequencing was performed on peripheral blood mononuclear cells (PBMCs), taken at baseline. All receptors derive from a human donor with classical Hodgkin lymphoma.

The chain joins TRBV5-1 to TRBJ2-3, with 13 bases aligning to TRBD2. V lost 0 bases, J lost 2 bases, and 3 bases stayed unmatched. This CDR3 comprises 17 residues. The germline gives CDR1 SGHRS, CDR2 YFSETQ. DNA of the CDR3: TGCGCCAGCAGCTTGGGACTAGCGGGAGGCACCACAGATACGCAGTATTTT. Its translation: CASSLGLAGGTTDTQYF.

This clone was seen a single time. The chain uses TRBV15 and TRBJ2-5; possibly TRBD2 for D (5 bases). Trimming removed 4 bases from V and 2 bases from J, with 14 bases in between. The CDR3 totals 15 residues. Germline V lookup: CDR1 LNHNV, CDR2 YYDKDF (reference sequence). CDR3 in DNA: TGTGCCACCAGCATGGTGAACCCGGGACAAGAGACCCAGTACTTC. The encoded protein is CATSMVNPGQETQYF.

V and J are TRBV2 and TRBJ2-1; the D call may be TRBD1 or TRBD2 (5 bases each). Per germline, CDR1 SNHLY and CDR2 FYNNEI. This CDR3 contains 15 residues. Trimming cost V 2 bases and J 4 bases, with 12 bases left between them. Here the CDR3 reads CASSEIRGGYNEQFF. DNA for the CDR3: TGTGCCAGCAGTGAAATTAGGGGCGGGTACAATGAGCAGTTCTTC. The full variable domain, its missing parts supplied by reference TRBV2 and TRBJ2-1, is EPEVTQTPSHQVTQMGQEVILRCVPISNHLYFYWYRQILGQKVEFLVSFYNNEISEKSEIFDDQFSVERPDGSNFTLKIRSTKLEDSAMYFCASSEIRGGYNEQFFGPGTRLTVL.

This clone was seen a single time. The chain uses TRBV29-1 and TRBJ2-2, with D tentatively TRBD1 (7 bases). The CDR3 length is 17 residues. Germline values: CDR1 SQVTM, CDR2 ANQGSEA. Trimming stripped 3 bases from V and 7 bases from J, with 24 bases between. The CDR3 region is CSVDSGGSDRGNGELFF. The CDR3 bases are TGCAGCGTTGATTCAGGGGGGTCGGATCGAGGGAACGGGGAGCTGTTTTTT.

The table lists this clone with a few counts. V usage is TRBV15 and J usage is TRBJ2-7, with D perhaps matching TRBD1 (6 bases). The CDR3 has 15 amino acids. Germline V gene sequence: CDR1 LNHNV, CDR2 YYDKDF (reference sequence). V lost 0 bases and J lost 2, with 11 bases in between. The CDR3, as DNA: TGTGCCACCAGCAGAGATAGGACAGTTACCTACGAGCAGTACTTC. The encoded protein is CATSRDRTVTYEQYF.

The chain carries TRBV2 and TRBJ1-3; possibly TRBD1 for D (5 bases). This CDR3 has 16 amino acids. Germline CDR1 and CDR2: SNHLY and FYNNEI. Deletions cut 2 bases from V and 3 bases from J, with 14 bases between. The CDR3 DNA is TGTGCCAGCAGTGAACTGGTCGGGGGTTTTGGAAACACCATATATTTT. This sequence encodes CASSELVGGFGNTIYF.

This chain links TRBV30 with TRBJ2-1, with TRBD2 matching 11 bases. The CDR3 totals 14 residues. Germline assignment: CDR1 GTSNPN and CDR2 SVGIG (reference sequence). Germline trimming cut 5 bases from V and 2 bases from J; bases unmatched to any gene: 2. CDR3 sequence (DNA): TGTGCCTGGGGGACTAGCGGAACCTACAATGAGCAGTTCTTC. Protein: CAWGTSGTYNEQFF.

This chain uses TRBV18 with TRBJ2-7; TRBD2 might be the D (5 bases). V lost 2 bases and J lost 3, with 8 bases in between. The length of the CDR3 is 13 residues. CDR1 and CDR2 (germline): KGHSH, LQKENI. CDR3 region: CASSPYSDYEQYF. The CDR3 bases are TGTGCCAGCTCACCATATAGCGACTACGAGCAGTACTTC.

DNA of the CDR3: TGTGCCAGCAGCCAAGTAAATAGCGGGAGGGCGAAGACGGGTACGCAGTATTTT. Translated, it gives CASSQVNSGRAKTGTQYF. The genes are TRBV14 and TRBJ2-3; 11 positions agree with TRBD2. CDR1 and CDR2 (germline): SGHDN, FVKESK. Trimming removed 1 base from V and 8 bases from J; junction bases left unmatched: 14. This CDR3 is built from 18 residues. The complete variable domain, with remaining parts taken from reference TRBV14 and TRBJ2-3, reads EAGVTQFPSHSVIEKGQTVTLRCDPISGHDNLYWYRRVMGKEIKFLLHFVKESKQDESGMPNNRFLAERTGGTYSTLKVQPAELEDSGVYFCASSQVNSGRAKTGTQYFGPGTRLTVL.

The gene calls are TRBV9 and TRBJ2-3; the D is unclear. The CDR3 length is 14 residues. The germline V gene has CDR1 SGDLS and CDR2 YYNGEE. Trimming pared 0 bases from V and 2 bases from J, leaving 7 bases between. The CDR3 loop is CASSVDGSTDTQYF. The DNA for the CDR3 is TGTGCCAGCAGCGTAGATGGGTCCACAGATACGCAGTATTTT.

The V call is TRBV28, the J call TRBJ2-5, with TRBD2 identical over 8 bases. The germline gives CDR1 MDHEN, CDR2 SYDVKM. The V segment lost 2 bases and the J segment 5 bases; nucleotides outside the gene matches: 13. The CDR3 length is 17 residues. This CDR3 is CASSLGLAGLRMETQYF. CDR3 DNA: TGTGCCAGCAGTTTAGGGCTAGCGGGCCTCAGGATGGAGACCCAGTACTTC.

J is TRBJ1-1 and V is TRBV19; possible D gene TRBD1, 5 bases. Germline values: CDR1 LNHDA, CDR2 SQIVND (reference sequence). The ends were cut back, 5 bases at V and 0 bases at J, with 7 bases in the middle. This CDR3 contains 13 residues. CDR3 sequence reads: CASSDRLNTEAFF. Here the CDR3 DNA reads TGTGCCAGTAGTGACAGACTGAACACTGAAGCTTTCTTT. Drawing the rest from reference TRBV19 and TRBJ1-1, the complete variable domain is DGGITQSPKYLFRKEGQNVTLSCEQNLNHDAMYWYRQDPGQGLRLIYYSQIVNDFQKGDIAEGYSVSREKKESFPLTVTSAQKNPTAFYLCASSDRLNTEAFFGQGTRLTVV.

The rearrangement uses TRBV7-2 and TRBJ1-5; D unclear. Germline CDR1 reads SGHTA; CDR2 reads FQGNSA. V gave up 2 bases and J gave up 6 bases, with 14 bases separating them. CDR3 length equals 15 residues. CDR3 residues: CASSLTSPSSQPQHF. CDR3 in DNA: TGTGCCAGCAGCTTAACCTCCCCGAGTAGTCAGCCCCAGCATTTT.

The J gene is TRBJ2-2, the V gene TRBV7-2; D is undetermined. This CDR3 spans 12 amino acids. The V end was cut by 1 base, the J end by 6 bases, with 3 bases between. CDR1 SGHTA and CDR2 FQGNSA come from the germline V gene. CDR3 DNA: TGTGCCAGCAGCTTAGATTCCGGGGAGCTGTTTTTT. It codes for CASSLDSGELFF.

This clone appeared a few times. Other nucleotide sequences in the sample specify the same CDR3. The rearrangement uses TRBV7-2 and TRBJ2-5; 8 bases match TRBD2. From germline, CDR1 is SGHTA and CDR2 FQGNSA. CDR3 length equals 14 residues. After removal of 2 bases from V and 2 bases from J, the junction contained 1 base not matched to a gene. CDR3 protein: CASSLLAGQETQYF. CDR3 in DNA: TGTGCCAGCAGCTTATTAGCGGGGCAAGAGACCCAGTACTTC.

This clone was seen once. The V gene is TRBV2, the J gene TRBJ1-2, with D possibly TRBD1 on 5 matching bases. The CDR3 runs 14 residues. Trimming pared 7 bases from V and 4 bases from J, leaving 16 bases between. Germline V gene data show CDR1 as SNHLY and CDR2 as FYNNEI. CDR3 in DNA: TGTGCCAGCAACGGACACTACCCCCCCTATGGCTACACCTTC. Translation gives CASNGHYPPYGYTF.

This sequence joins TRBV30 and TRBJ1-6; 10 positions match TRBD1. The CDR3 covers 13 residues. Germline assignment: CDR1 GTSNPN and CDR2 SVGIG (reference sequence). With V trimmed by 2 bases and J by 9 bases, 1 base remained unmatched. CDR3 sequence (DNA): TGTGCCTGGAGTAGGGACAGGGGTTCACCCCTCCACTTT. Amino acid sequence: CAWSRDRGSPLHF.

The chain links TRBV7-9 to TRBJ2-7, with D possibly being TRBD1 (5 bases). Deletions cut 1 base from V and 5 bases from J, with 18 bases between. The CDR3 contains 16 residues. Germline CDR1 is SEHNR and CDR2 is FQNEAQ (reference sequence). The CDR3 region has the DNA TGTGCCAGCAGCTTAGTCCTTTTAGGGGCCAAGGACGAGCAGTACTTC. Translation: CASSLVLLGAKDEQYF.

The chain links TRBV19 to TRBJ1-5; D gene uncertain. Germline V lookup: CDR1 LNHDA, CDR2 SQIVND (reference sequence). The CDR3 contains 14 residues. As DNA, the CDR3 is TGTGCTACGAGGAGGGCTGAGGGCAATCAGCCCCAGCATTTT. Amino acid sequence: CATRRAEGNQPQHF.

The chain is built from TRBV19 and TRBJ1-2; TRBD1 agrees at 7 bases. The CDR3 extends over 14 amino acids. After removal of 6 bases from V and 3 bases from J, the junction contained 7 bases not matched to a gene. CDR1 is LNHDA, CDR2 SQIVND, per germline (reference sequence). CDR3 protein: CASRDRSRDYGYTF. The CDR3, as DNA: TGTGCCAGTAGGGACAGGTCTCGGGACTATGGCTACACCTTC.

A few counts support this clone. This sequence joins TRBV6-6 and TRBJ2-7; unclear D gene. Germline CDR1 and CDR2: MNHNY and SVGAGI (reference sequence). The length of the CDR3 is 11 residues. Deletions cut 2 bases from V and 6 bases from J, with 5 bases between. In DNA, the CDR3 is TGTGCCAGCAGTTACCTCGCCGAGCAGTACTTC. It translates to CASSYLAEQYF.

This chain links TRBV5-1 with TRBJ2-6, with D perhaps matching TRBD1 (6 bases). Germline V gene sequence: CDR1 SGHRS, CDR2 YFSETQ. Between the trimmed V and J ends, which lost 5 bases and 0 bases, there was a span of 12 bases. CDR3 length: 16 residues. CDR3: CASRKGVHSGANVLTF. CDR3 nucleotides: TGCGCCAGCAGAAAGGGGGTACACTCTGGGGCCAACGTCCTGACTTTC.